Shown below are 24 T cell receptor beta chains from a single sample sequenced in a study of blood T cell repertoires in COVID-19. The protocol was immunoSEQ multiplex PCR, while the TCRdb copy is restricted to in-frame clones and leaves out a portion. The sample holds roughly 90,000 clones; around 82% are singletons and the top ten take roughly 3%. The sequenced sample consisted of peripheral blood. All receptors derive from an elderly woman with COVID-19, enrolled during active disease.

The rearrangement links TRBV27 to TRBJ2-5; D is unclear. The CDR3 length is 14 residues. The germline V gene encodes CDR1 MNHEY and CDR2 SMNVEV (reference sequence). The V and J ends lost 1 base and 4 bases respectively, with 10 bases between them. Here the CDR3 reads CASSLYSNRETQYF. CDR3 bases: TGTGCCAGCAGTTTATACAGTAATCGAGAGACCCAGTACTTC.

J is TRBJ1-6 and V is TRBV7-8, with 8 bases fitting TRBD1. V lost 0 bases, J lost 10 bases, and 8 bases stayed unmatched. The CDR3 has 16 residues. The V gene's germline CDR1 is SGHVS and CDR2 FQNEAQ. The CDR3 is CASSLAGQGRGSPLHF. DNA of the CDR3: TGTGCCAGCAGCTTAGCCGGACAGGGACGAGGCTCACCCCTCCACTTT.

V usage is TRBV18 and J usage is TRBJ2-3; 7 bases are shared with TRBD2. CDR1 and CDR2 (germline): KGHSH, LQKENI. The CDR3 contains 16 residues. Trimming at V came to 1 base and at J to 1 base, leaving 5 bases not matched to a gene. The CDR3 DNA is TGTGCCAGCTCACCACGTCCTAGCGGCGGCACAGATACGCAGTATTTT. This encodes CASSPRPSGGTDTQYF.

This chain joins TRBV6-1 and TRBJ1-5, with TRBD1 identical over 8 bases. The germline CDR1 and CDR2 sequences are MNHNS and SASEGT. V lost 0 bases and J lost 15; bases outside the gene matches: 7. This CDR3 region has 13 residues. CDR3 loop: CASSEAPDREGHF. The CDR3 DNA is TGTGCCAGCAGTGAAGCGCCGGACAGGGAGGGGCATTTT.

The CDR3 loop reads CSVRQDGNYGYTF. The DNA for the CDR3 is TGCAGCGTTAGGCAAGACGGGAACTATGGCTACACCTTC. The V gene is TRBV29-1, the J gene TRBJ1-2; D is unclear. Germline CDR1 reads SQVTM; CDR2 reads ANQGSEA. The CDR3 spans 13 residues. V was clipped by 5 bases and J by 2 bases, with 12 bases between them.

The chain links TRBV7-2 to TRBJ1-1; TRBD1 aligns across 7 bases. Germline V gives CDR1 SGHTA, CDR2 FQGNSA. This CDR3 comprises 15 residues. The V segment lost 1 base and the J segment 5 bases; nucleotides outside the gene matches: 7. CDR3 nucleotides: TGTGCCAGCAGCTTAGAGGGGGCCTCCTCAACTGAAGCTTTCTTT. It codes for CASSLEGASSTEAFF.

The chain employs TRBV21-1 and TRBJ2-5; the table's TRBD1 call for D was not verified on the DNA. TRBV21-1 is marked as a pseudogene. The CDR3 has 16 residues. CDR3 loop: CASSKRDRGVQETQYF. CDR3 bases: TGTGCCAGCAGCAAACGGGACAGGGGGGTCCAAGAGACCCAGTACTTC.

This sequence joins TRBV30 and TRBJ1-2; D remains ambiguous. Per the germline V gene, CDR1 is GTSNPN and CDR2 is SVGIG (reference sequence). Trimming cost V 3 bases and J 7 bases, with 6 bases left between them. CDR3 length equals 10 residues. The CDR3 spells CAWSPFGYTF. Written as DNA, the CDR3 is TGTGCCTGGAGCCCTTTTGGCTACACCTTC. The full variable domain, completed using reference TRBV30 and TRBJ1-2, is SQTIHQWPATLVQPVGSPLSLECTVEGTSNPNLYWYRQAAGRGLQLLFYSVGIGQISSEVPQNLSASRPQDRQFILSSKKLLLSDSGFYLCAWSPFGYTFGSGTRLTVV.

The chain uses TRBV5-1 and TRBJ2-2; 8 bases fit TRBD1. V was clipped by 4 bases and J by 1 base; unmatched bases: 3. The CDR3 runs to 15 residues. The germline V gene encodes CDR1 SGHRS and CDR2 YFSETQ. CDR3 DNA sequence: TGCGCCAGCAGCCCTGACAGGGGGAACACCGGGGAGCTGTTTTTT. Amino acids: CASSPDRGNTGELFF.

This chain joins TRBV10-3 and TRBJ1-1; 9 nucleotides match TRBD1. Germline assignment: CDR1 ENHRY and CDR2 SYGVKD. The CDR3 runs 14 residues. J gave up 3 bases and V 4 bases, and 3 bases lay outside the gene matches. The DNA of the CDR3 is TGTGCCATCAGTGTGACAGGGGGGGACACTGAAGCTTTCTTT. As protein: CAISVTGGDTEAFF.

The chain is built from TRBV5-1 and TRBJ2-5; TRBD2 aligns across 8 bases. Trimming removed 4 bases from V and 4 bases from J; junction bases left unmatched: 3. This CDR3 is 13 amino acids long. Looked up from germline, CDR1 is SGHRS and CDR2 is YFSETQ. The CDR3: CASSAAGGETQYF. The CDR3 DNA is TGCGCCAGCAGCGCGGCGGGGGGAGAGACCCAGTACTTC.

J is TRBJ2-1 and V is TRBV2; maybe TRBD2 (6 bases). Deletions cut 5 bases from V and 6 bases from J, with 11 bases between. The CDR3 consists of 13 residues. Per the germline V gene, CDR1 is SNHLY and CDR2 is FYNNEI. This CDR3 reads CASSRGAFNEQFF. The CDR3 DNA follows: TGTGCCAGCAGTCGCGGGGCGTTCAATGAGCAGTTCTTC.

CDR3 sequence: CASSLQRLDFGDTQYF. The CDR3 DNA sequence: TGTGCCAGTAGTCTTCAGCGGCTAGATTTTGGAGATACGCAGTATTTT. This chain links TRBV19 with TRBJ2-3; D perhaps matches TRBD2 (5 bases). The CDR3 totals 16 residues. Germline CDR1 and CDR2: LNHDA and SQIVND (reference sequence). Trimming stripped 5 bases from V and 5 bases from J, with 20 bases between. The entire variable domain, with the rest obtained from reference TRBV19 and TRBJ2-3, is as follows: DGGITQSPKYLFRKEGQNVTLSCEQNLNHDAMYWYRQDPGQGLRLIYYSQIVNDFQKGDIAEGYSVSREKKESFPLTVTSAQKNPTAFYLCASSLQRLDFGDTQYFGPGTRLTVL.

This chain uses TRBV12-5 with TRBJ2-3; 9 nucleotides agree with TRBD1. Germline V gene lookup returns CDR1 LGHNT and CDR2 FRNRAP. V was pared by 3 bases and J by 6 bases, with 7 bases of the junction left unmatched. The CDR3 is made up of 15 amino acids. The CDR3 loop is CASGFGQGLGDTQYF. The CDR3 DNA reads TGTGCTAGTGGTTTTGGACAGGGGCTTGGGGATACGCAGTATTTT.

This chain joins TRBV18 and TRBJ2-1, with 9 nucleotides matching TRBD2. This CDR3 comprises 16 residues. Germline CDR1 KGHSH, CDR2 LQKENI. V lost 3 bases and J lost 3; bases outside the gene matches: 6. The CDR3 DNA follows: TGTGCCAGCTCACCGCAACCTAGCGGGGACTACAATGAGCAGTTCTTC. This translates into CASSPQPSGDYNEQFF.

The chain carries TRBV18 and TRBJ1-1; no clear D. CDR3 length equals 14 residues. With 1 base removed from V and 5 bases from J, the gap between germline ends came to 11 bases. Germline V gene sequence: CDR1 KGHSH, CDR2 LQKENI. CDR3 amino acids: CASSPRPVETEAFF. DNA of the CDR3: TGTGCCAGCTCACCACGACCAGTGGAGACTGAAGCTTTCTTT.

In DNA, the CDR3 is TGTGCCAGTAGTATCTTCAAGGGGGTTGGTAATTCACCCCTCCACTTT. Encoded protein: CASSIFKGVGNSPLHF. The rearrangement links TRBV19 to TRBJ1-6, with D possibly being TRBD1 (6 bases). Germline CDR1 reads LNHDA; CDR2 reads SQIVND (reference sequence). The V end lost 3 bases, the J end lost 6 bases, and 15 bases lay between the germline ends. The CDR3 has 16 residues.

V is TRBV29-1 and J is TRBJ2-7; the match to TRBD1 covers 12 bases. CDR3 length equals 14 residues. V was pared by 6 bases and J by 6 bases, with 9 bases of the junction left unmatched. Germline lookup yields CDR1 SQVTM and CDR2 ANQGSEA. CDR3 bases: TGCAGCGTAGCGCCCGGGACAGGGGGCCCCGAGCAGTACTTC. Its protein is CSVAPGTGGPEQYF.

The rearrangement uses TRBV29-1 and TRBJ1-2; tentatively, D is TRBD1 (5 bases). The CDR3 extends over 12 amino acids. Deletions cut 1 base from V and 4 bases from J, with 7 bases between. Germline loops: CDR1 SQVTM, CDR2 ANQGSEA. The CDR3 DNA reads TGCAGCGTTGAAGCGGACACCTATGGCTACACCTTC. Its translation is CSVEADTYGYTF.

This chain uses TRBV7-3 with TRBJ2-2, with 11 bases fitting TRBD2. J gave up 6 bases and V 4 bases, and 7 bases lay outside the gene matches. The V gene's germline CDR1 is SGHTA and CDR2 FQGTGA. The CDR3 has 16 residues. CDR3 amino acids: CASSSYSGGAAGELFF. The CDR3 DNA reads TGTGCCAGCAGCTCCTATAGCGGGGGGGCCGCCGGGGAGCTGTTTTTT.

V is TRBV5-1 and J is TRBJ1-1; 11 bases match TRBD1. Germline loops: CDR1 SGHRS, CDR2 YFSETQ. The CDR3 sequence is 15 residues long. V dropped 1 base and J dropped 4; count of bases not matched to a gene: 3. In nucleotides, the CDR3 is TGCGCCAGCAGCTTGAAGGGACAGGGGGGCACTGAAGCTTTCTTT. This gives the protein CASSLKGQGGTEAFF.

This CDR3 reads CASSSMTGSAGELFF. The CDR3 region has the DNA TGTGCCAGCAGCTCCATGACAGGGTCCGCCGGGGAGCTGTTTTTT. The V call is TRBV11-3, the J call TRBJ2-2; 7 bases fit TRBD1. Germline V CDR1 and CDR2: SGHNT, YENEEA. Unmatched junction bases numbered 8, after V lost 4 bases and J lost 6 bases. CDR3 length: 15 amino acids.

The V and J genes are TRBV2 and TRBJ1-1; D is unresolved. Germline CDR1 SNHLY, CDR2 FYNNEI. V lost 6 bases and J 1 base, leaving 12 bases between the germline ends. The CDR3 is made up of 14 amino acids. The CDR3 protein is CASRKETGNTEAFF. The DNA of the CDR3 is TGTGCCAGCAGGAAGGAGACTGGGAACACTGAAGCTTTCTTT.

The rearrangement links TRBV3-1 (or the pseudogene TRBV3-2) to TRBJ2-6; the D gene is possibly TRBD1 (5 bases). CDR1 and CDR2 from the germline V gene are LGHDT and YNNKEL (reference sequence). This CDR3 spans 15 amino acids. V was shortened by 4 bases and J by 0 bases, with 7 bases between the two germline ends. The CDR3 region has the DNA TGTGCCAGCAGCCTAGACAGCTCTGGGGCCAACGTCCTGACTTTC. This codes for CASSLDSSGANVLTF.